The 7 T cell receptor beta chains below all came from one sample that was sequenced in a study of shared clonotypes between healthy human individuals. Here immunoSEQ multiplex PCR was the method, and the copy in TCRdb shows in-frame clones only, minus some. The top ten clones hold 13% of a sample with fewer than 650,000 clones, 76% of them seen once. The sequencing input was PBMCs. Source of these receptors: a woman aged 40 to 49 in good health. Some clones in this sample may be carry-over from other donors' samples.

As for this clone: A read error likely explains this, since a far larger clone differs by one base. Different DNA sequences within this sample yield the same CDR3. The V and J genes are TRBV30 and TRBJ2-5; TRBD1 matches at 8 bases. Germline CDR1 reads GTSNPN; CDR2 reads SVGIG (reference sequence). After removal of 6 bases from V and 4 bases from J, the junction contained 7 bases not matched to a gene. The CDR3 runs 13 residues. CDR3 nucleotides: TGTGCCTGTAACAGGGGGTTCGGAGAGACCCAGTACTTC. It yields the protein CACNRGFGETQYF. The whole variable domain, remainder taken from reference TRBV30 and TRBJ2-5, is SQTIHQWPATLVQPVGSPLSLECTVEGTSNPNLYWYRQAAGRGLQLLFYSVGIGQISSEVPQNLSASRPQDRQFILSSKKLLLSDSGFYLCACNRGFGETQYFGPGTRLLVL.

The CDR3 protein is CASSPSGTGAGGEKLFF. The CDR3 DNA reads as TGCGCCAGCAGCCCCTCCGGGACAGGGGCCGGGGGTGAAAAACTGTTTTTT. The J gene is TRBJ1-4, the V gene TRBV5-1, with 10 bases fitting TRBD1. Trimming at V came to 4 bases and at J to 7 bases, leaving 13 bases not matched to a gene. The CDR3 consists of 17 residues. CDR1 is SGHRS and CDR2 is YFSETQ in the germline V gene.

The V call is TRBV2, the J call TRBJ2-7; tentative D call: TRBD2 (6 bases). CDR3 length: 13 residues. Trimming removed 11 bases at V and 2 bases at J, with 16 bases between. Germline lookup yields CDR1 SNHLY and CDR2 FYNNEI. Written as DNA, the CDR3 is TGTGCCCCCTCCCGGGCGGGACCCTACGAGCAGTACTTC. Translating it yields CAPSRAGPYEQYF. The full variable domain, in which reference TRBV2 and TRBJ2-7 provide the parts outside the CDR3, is EPEVTQTPSHQVTQMGQEVILRCVPISNHLYFYWYRQILGQKVEFLVSFYNNEISEKSEIFDDQFSVERPDGSNFTLKIRSTKLEDSAMYFCAPSRAGPYEQYFGPGTRLTVT.

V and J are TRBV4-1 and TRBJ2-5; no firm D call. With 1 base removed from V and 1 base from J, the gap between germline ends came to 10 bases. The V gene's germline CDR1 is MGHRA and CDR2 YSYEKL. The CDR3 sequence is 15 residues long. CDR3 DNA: TGCGCCAGCAGCCAAGGGTTGGGGATCCAAGAGACCCAGTACTTC. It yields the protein CASSQGLGIQETQYF.

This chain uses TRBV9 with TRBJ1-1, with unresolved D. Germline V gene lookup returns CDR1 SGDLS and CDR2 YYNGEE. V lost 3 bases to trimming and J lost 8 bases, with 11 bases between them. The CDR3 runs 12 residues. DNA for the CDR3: TGTGCCAGCAGCGCCCCTCGTAGCGAAGCTTTCTTT. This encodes CASSAPRSEAFF.

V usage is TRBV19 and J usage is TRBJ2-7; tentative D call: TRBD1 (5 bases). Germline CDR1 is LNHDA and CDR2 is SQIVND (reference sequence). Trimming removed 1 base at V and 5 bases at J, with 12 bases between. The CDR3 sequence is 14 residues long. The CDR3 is CASSIAPGSHEQYF. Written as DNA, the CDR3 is TGTGCCAGTAGTATAGCCCCAGGGTCCCACGAGCAGTACTTC.

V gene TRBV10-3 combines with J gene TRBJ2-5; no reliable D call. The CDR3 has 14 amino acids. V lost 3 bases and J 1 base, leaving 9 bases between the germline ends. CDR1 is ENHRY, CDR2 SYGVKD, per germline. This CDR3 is CAISEGNSQETQYF. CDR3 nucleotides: TGTGCCATCAGTGAAGGAAACAGCCAAGAGACCCAGTACTTC.